The subject of this entry is one TCR beta chain. Antigen specificity is unknown. This sample was included in a study of T cells expressing NK-cell markers. Study-level background: Researchers got TCR beta repertoires out of sorted CD3+CD56+NKG2C+, CD3+CD56+NKG2C- and CD3+CD56-NKG2C+ T cells.

Overall study results and limits: NKG2C+ dominant clonotype frequencies in a handful of donors were roughly 1.0-7.5% of CD8+ T cells. Researchers report these clonotypes also headed the CD3+CD56-NKG2C+ fraction in a few donors.

TCRdb re-called the 5' RACE reads and catalogs CDR3 proteins one per entry, DNA excluded. This sample's clone table lists about 550,000 distinct CDR3 sequences. The CDR3 runs 15 residues. Germline V gives CDR1 SGDLS, CDR2 YYNGEE. The chain couples TRBV9 to TRBJ2-3. The clonotype was recovered from a man between 18 and 35 years old in good health. The sequenced sample consisted of blood T cells: a sorted CD56 or NKG2C T cell subset, CD4+ or CD8+ T cells, or bulk PBMC T cells (not recorded which). This CDR3 is CASSVAGDGTDTQYF. The entire variable domain, with the rest obtained from reference TRBV9 and TRBJ2-3, is as follows: DSGVTQTPKHLITATGQRVTLRCSPRSGDLSVYWYQQSLDQGLQFLIQYYNGEERAKGNILERFSAQQFPDLHSELNLSSLELGDSALYFCASSVAGDGTDTQYFGPGTRLTVL.